These T cell receptor beta chains were read from a single sample in a study of T-cell reconstitution after alpha-beta-depleted transplantation in children. One entry per CDR3 protein, called by TCRdb with MiXCR from the PCR reads. In the table there are approximately 490,000 distinct CDR3 sequences, about 10% of which are singletons. This sample comprised PBMCs, obtained before TCRalphabeta/CD19-depleted stem cell transplant. Source of these receptors: a child aged 2-15 years with inherited bone marrow failure, due to receive a stem cell transplant. CDR3s leave out the opening cysteine and the closing phenylalanine or tryptophan. The order of the fields is V gene, CDR3 length, D gene, J gene, CDR3 protein. D genes are given only for firm matches.

V: TRBV29-1; length: 10; D: -; J: TRBJ2-1; CDR3: SVGYSYNEQF
V: TRBV29-1; length: 10; D: -; J: TRBJ1-1; CDR3: SVEGGDTEAF
V: TRBV10-3; length: 11; D: -; J: TRBJ2-7; CDR3: AISELDGYEQY
V: TRBV24-1; length: 12; D: TRBD1; J: TRBJ2-2; CDR3: ATSEGTDTGELF
V: TRBV7-9; length: 18; D: TRBD2; J: TRBJ2-3; CDR3: ASSRWTSGRPSGRADTQY
V: TRBV6-5; length: 14; D: -; J: TRBJ2-5; CDR3: ASSYSIGRDKETQY
V: TRBV28; length: 17; D: -; J: TRBJ2-5; CDR3: ASSYLLGRSRGNQETQY
V: TRBV20-1; length: 11; D: -; J: TRBJ1-6; CDR3: SGTRNFDSPLH
V: TRBV5-1; length: 12; D: TRBD2; J: TRBJ2-1; CDR3: ASRAGTTSNEQF
V: TRBV12-3/TRBV12-4; length: 11; D: -; J: TRBJ2-1; CDR3: ASSFVQYNEQF
V: TRBV15; length: 11; D: TRBD1; J: TRBJ2-5; CDR3: ATSRGTGETQY
V: TRBV20-1; length: 15; D: TRBD2; J: TRBJ2-3; CDR3: SGGLAGGRRVADTQY
V: TRBV5-1; length: 13; D: -; J: TRBJ2-3; CDR3: ASSLASTFTDTQY
V: TRBV29-1; length: 12; D: -; J: TRBJ2-1; CDR3: SVAPRSSPKGQF
V: TRBV6-1; length: 12; D: -; J: TRBJ2-7; CDR3: ASSEFSPSLEQY
V: TRBV10-3; length: 10; D: -; J: TRBJ2-1; CDR3: ATQEDYNEQF
V: TRBV20-1; length: 13; D: TRBD2; J: TRBJ2-1; CDR3: SASGLAGGMDEQF
V: TRBV24-1; length: 13; D: TRBD1; J: TRBJ1-2; CDR3: ATQGATGADYGYT
V: TRBV10-2; length: 13; D: -; J: TRBJ2-5; CDR3: ASSDRTEYQETQY
V: TRBV20-1; length: 11; D: TRBD2; J: TRBJ2-7; CDR3: SARLAGTYEQY
V: TRBV27; length: 12; D: TRBD2; J: TRBJ2-7; CDR3: ASSFYGREGEQY
V: TRBV30; length: 12; D: TRBD1; J: TRBJ2-7; CDR3: AWDPGQGTYEQY
V: TRBV25-1; length: 14; D: TRBD1; J: TRBJ2-3; CDR3: ASSELFQGARDTQY
V: TRBV7-9; length: 14; D: TRBD1; J: TRBJ2-4; CDR3: ASSPMVGQGKNIQY
V: TRBV12-3/TRBV12-4; length: 11; D: -; J: TRBJ2-5; CDR3: ASSSHPRGTQY
V: TRBV4-3; length: 13; D: -; J: TRBJ1-5; CDR3: ASSPAVWGNQPQH
V: TRBV29-1; length: 14; D: TRBD1; J: TRBJ2-7; CDR3: SVETAPGQGDYEQY
V: TRBV5-1; length: 12; D: -; J: TRBJ2-3; CDR3: ASSLVRPGDTQY
V: TRBV6-1; length: 13; D: TRBD1; J: TRBJ2-2; CDR3: ASTYGGQGTGELF
V: TRBV20-1; length: 13; D: -; J: TRBJ2-1; CDR3: SGLAGGGWYNEQF
V: TRBV20-1; length: 12; D: -; J: TRBJ2-5; CDR3: SASRPGLGETQY
V: TRBV29-1; length: 11; D: -; J: TRBJ2-7; CDR3: SVEEGVPYEQY
V: TRBV6-2/TRBV6-3; length: 13; D: -; J: TRBJ2-1; CDR3: ASSYTAGPYNEQF
V: TRBV7-9; length: 11; D: -; J: TRBJ2-5; CDR3: ASSSRTKETQY
V: TRBV29-1; length: 12; D: TRBD2; J: TRBJ2-1; CDR3: SHLTSDSYNEQF
V: TRBV20-1; length: 12; D: -; J: TRBJ2-1; CDR3: SARGRTTYNEQF
V: TRBV25-1; length: 10; D: -; J: TRBJ2-2; CDR3: ASSEGPGELF
V: TRBV4-3; length: 16; D: TRBD2; J: TRBJ2-1; CDR3: ASSQDIPTSGSQGLQF
V: TRBV25-1; length: 14; D: TRBD1; J: TRBJ1-2; CDR3: ASSEPLPGQGYGYT
V: TRBV7-2; length: 13; D: -; J: TRBJ1-2; CDR3: ASSSSIALIDGYT
V: TRBV20-1; length: 12; D: -; J: TRBJ1-1; CDR3: IADRPTGLTEAF
V: TRBV5-6; length: 12; D: -; J: TRBJ2-3; CDR3: ASSPDRWADTQY
V: TRBV27; length: 13; D: -; J: TRBJ1-2; CDR3: ASSYSAGGDYGYT
V: TRBV3-1; length: 10; D: TRBD1; J: TRBJ1-3; CDR3: ASRRTGRGIY
V: TRBV4-3; length: 17; D: -; J: TRBJ2-4; CDR3: ASSPMVVSRSGSKNIQY
V: TRBV12-3/TRBV12-4; length: 14; D: TRBD2; J: TRBJ2-2; CDR3: ASSPGLAGTTGELF
V: TRBV4-1; length: 11; D: -; J: TRBJ1-4; CDR3: ASSQAGFGKLF
V: TRBV20-1; length: 12; D: TRBD1; J: TRBJ2-7; CDR3: SVPTRDRYYEQY
V: TRBV7-9; length: 12; D: -; J: TRBJ1-2; CDR3: ASSRPSLQGGYT
V: TRBV5-1; length: 13; D: TRBD2; J: TRBJ2-5; CDR3: ASSLTVAGWETQY
V: TRBV5-1; length: 12; D: TRBD1; J: TRBJ1-2; CDR3: ASSLNPTGLGYT
V: TRBV7-9; length: 13; D: -; J: TRBJ2-7; CDR3: ASTSTGIPTYEQY
V: TRBV21-1; length: 13; D: -; J: TRBJ2-2; CDR3: ASSTDRANTGELF
V: TRBV20-1; length: 13; D: TRBD2; J: TRBJ2-7; CDR3: SAGTSAHPYYEQY
V: TRBV5-1; length: 13; D: -; J: TRBJ1-1; CDR3: ASSLLGLPNTEAF